What follows are 13 T cell receptor beta chains derived from one specimen sequenced in a study of cytomegalovirus exposure and HLA in healthy donors. Only in-frame clones appear in the TCRdb table, and some are missing; sequencing was by immunoSEQ multiplex PCR. The sample records around 130,000 clones, approximately 81% being singletons. Sequencing was performed on PBMCs. Receptors were obtained from a woman aged 25-40 years in good health and CMV-seronegative.

The V and J genes are TRBV5-1 and TRBJ1-2, with 7 bases that match TRBD1. The J segment lost 3 bases and the V segment lost 2 bases, leaving 7 bases of the junction unmatched. The CDR3 length is 15 residues. Germline lookup yields CDR1 SGHRS and CDR2 YFSETQ. CDR3 bases: TGCGCCAGCAGCTTACCGACAGGGAGTGACTATGGCTACACCTTC. Protein sequence: CASSLPTGSDYGYTF.

This sequence joins TRBV5-6 and TRBJ1-5; TRBD1 matches at 7 bases. CDR1 and CDR2 (germline): SGHDT, YYEEEE. The CDR3 has 15 residues. Trimming at V came to 4 bases and at J to 1 base, leaving 5 bases not matched to a gene. Written as DNA, the CDR3 is TGTGCCAGCAGCACCGACAGGGTGAGCAATCAGCCCCAGCATTTT. Translating it yields CASSTDRVSNQPQHF.

The V and J genes are TRBV19 and TRBJ2-2, with D maybe TRBD2 (5 bases). CDR1 is LNHDA, CDR2 SQIVND, per germline (reference sequence). Trimming took off 7 bases at V and 2 bases at J, with 14 bases between the two ends. This CDR3 has 15 amino acids. The CDR3 DNA reads as TGTGCCAGTAAGACGGGCGGACTTAACACCGGGGAGCTGTTTTTT. It encodes CASKTGGLNTGELFF. Complete variable domain (other parts from reference TRBV19 and TRBJ2-2): DGGITQSPKYLFRKEGQNVTLSCEQNLNHDAMYWYRQDPGQGLRLIYYSQIVNDFQKGDIAEGYSVSREKKESFPLTVTSAQKNPTAFYLCASKTGGLNTGELFFGEGSRLTVL.

The J gene is TRBJ1-3, the V gene TRBV7-2, with unresolved D. The CDR3 loop spans 14 amino acids. Germline V gene sequence: CDR1 SGHTA, CDR2 FQGNSA. Between the trimmed V and J ends, which lost 5 bases and 0 bases, there was a span of 8 bases. The CDR3 region has the DNA TGTGCCAGCAGCCCCAACAGCTCTGGAAACACCATATATTTT. This translates into CASSPNSSGNTIYF.

The chain employs TRBV5-4 and TRBJ2-4; D is possibly TRBD1 (6 bases). The CDR3 contains 15 residues. Germline V gene lookup returns CDR1 SGHNT and CDR2 YYREEE (reference sequence). V was clipped by 3 bases and J by 8 bases, with 18 bases between them. The DNA for the CDR3 is TGTGCCAGCAGCTCCGAGGCACAGGGAAGGGACATTCAGTACTTC. Translated: CASSSEAQGRDIQYF.

The chain combines TRBV11-2 with TRBJ2-7; weak D call: TRBD1 (6 bases). V lost 0 bases and J 1 base, leaving 13 bases between the germline ends. This CDR3 spans 16 amino acids. Looked up from germline, CDR1 is SGHAT and CDR2 is FQNNGV. Here the CDR3 reads CASSLETGFFSYEQYF. CDR3 DNA sequence: TGTGCCAGCAGCTTAGAGACAGGTTTCTTTTCCTACGAGCAGTACTTC.

This rearrangement joins TRBV13 to TRBJ2-1; 9 bases map to TRBD2. The junction had 9 bases not matched to a gene; V was cut back by 1 base and J by 8 bases. The CDR3 has 16 amino acids. The V gene's germline CDR1 is PRHDT and CDR2 FYEKMQ (reference sequence). CDR3 nucleotides: TGTGCCAGCAGCTTAGTTGGGCTAGCGGGGATCGATGAGCAGTTCTTC. The encoded protein is CASSLVGLAGIDEQFF. The entire variable domain, with the rest obtained from reference TRBV13 and TRBJ2-1, is as follows: AAGVIQSPRHLIKEKRETATLKCYPIPRHDTVYWYQQGPGQDPQFLISFYEKMQSDKGSIPDRFSAQQFSDYHSELNMSSLELGDSALYFCASSLVGLAGIDEQFFGPGTRLTVL.

This clone came up once. This rearrangement joins TRBV9 to TRBJ2-6; 7 nucleotides line up with TRBD1. V was pared by 3 bases and J by 0 bases, with 3 bases of the junction left unmatched. The CDR3 totals 16 residues. Germline V lookup: CDR1 SGDLS, CDR2 YYNGEE. The CDR3 here is CASSATGSSGANVLTF. The CDR3 DNA sequence: TGTGCCAGCAGCGCGACAGGGTCCTCTGGGGCCAACGTCCTGACTTTC.

The V and J genes are TRBV29-1 and TRBJ1-5; 11 nucleotides line up with TRBD1. The CDR3 runs to 13 residues. Germline trimming cut 7 bases from V and 6 bases from J; bases unmatched to any gene: 5. Germline V gene data show CDR1 as SQVTM and CDR2 as ANQGSEA. The CDR3 DNA follows: TGCAGCGCCGGGACAGGGGGTGGTCAGCCCCAGCATTTT. Its protein is CSAGTGGGQPQHF.

The chain carries TRBV16 and TRBJ1-1; tentative D call: TRBD1 (6 bases). Germline CDR1 reads KGHSY; CDR2 reads FQNENV. The CDR3 covers 14 residues. The ends were cut back, 4 bases at V and 1 base at J, with 10 bases in the middle. CDR3 in DNA: TGTGCCAGCAGCCTGACAGGCTCGAACACTGAAGCTTTCTTT. This sequence encodes CASSLTGSNTEAFF.

The chain joins TRBV6-1 to TRBJ1-1; D is unclear. V was shortened by 1 base and J by 8 bases, with 11 bases between the two germline ends. Germline lookup yields CDR1 MNHNS and CDR2 SASEGT. CDR3 size: 13 residues. In DNA form, the CDR3 reads TGTGCCAGCAGTGAAGTATGGGAGGCCGAAGCTTTCTTT. This translates into CASSEVWEAEAFF.

This clone appeared a single time. This sequence joins TRBV6-6 and TRBJ2-7, with D possibly matching TRBD2 (7 bases). Germline assignment: CDR1 MNHNY and CDR2 SVGAGI (reference sequence). The CDR3 extends over 16 amino acids. V dropped 0 bases and J dropped 3 bases, with 15 bases sitting between them. CDR3 protein: CASSYSKGGALYEQYF. The CDR3, as DNA: TGTGCCAGCAGTTACTCGAAGGGGGGGGCCCTCTACGAGCAGTACTTC.

This clone has only a few counts. The V gene is TRBV9, the J gene TRBJ1-6, with 7 positions matching TRBD1. Germline CDR1 and CDR2: SGDLS and YYNGEE. This CDR3 spans 13 amino acids. J was trimmed by 7 bases and V by 4 bases; bases with no gene match: 2. CDR3 amino acids: CASSQGENSPLHF. In nucleotides, the CDR3 is TGTGCCAGCAGCCAGGGGGAGAATTCACCCCTCCACTTT.